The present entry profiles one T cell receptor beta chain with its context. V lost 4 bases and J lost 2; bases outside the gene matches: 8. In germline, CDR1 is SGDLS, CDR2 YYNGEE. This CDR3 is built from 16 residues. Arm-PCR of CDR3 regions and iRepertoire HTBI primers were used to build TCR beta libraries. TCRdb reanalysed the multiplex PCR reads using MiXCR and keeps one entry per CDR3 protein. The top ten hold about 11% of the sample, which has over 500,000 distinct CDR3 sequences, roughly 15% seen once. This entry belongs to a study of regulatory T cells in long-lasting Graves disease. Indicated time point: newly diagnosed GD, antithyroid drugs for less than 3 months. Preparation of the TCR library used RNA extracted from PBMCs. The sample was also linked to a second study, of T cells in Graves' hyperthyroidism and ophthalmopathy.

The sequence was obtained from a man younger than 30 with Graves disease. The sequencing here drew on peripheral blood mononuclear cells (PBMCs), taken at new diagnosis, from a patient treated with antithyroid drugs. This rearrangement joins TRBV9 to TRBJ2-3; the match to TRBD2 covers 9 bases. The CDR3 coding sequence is TGTGCCAGCAGCCCACGGCAGCGGGAGGTCACAGATACGCAGTATTTT. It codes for CASSPRQREVTDTQYF.